This T cell receptor (beta chain) was obtained from a study of PD-L1 blockade in urothelial cancer. Findings and limits, study-wide: Prediction of better survival came from below-median pretreatment blood TCR clonality. Tumor-associated clones in the blood of durable-benefit patients grew more at 3 weeks.

Germline V gene data show CDR1 as SGHVS and CDR2 as FQNEAQ. Trimming stripped 10 bases from V and 6 bases from J, with 15 bases between. The CDR3 runs to 13 residues. The study collected 1 to 8 samples per patient, pretreatment and on-treatment. Remarks on this clone: Its cognate antigen is unknown.

Repertoires were generated with immunoSEQ multiplex PCR, while TCRdb's copy carries only in-frame clones and drops some. The repertoire holds fewer than 25,000 clones, around 90% seen once, with 3% in the top ten. The J gene is TRBJ1-4, the V gene TRBV7-8, with D perhaps TRBD1 (6 bases). The receptor's source is a man aged 50 to 59 with urothelial cancer. This material consisted of PBMCs, taken around atezolizumab (anti-PD-L1) treatment. The CDR3 DNA is TGTGCCATCCGGGACACCTCTTATGAAAAACTGTTTTTT. The encoded protein is CAIRDTSYEKLFF. Full variable domain (outside the CDR3, taken from reference TRBV7-8 and TRBJ1-4): GAGVSQSPRYKVAKRGQDVALRCDPISGHVSLFWYQQALGQGPEFLTYFQNEAQLDKSGLPSDRFFAERPEGSVSTLKIQRTQQEDSAVYLCAIRDTSYEKLFFGSGTQLSVL.